This T cell receptor beta chain comes out of a study of immune heterogeneity within non-small cell lung tumors. This clonotype is judged medium-sized. Its specificity is unknown. The authors used roughly 600 ng of bulk tumor genomic DNA per sample as template. Surgical sampling yielded several biopsies per primary tumor (spaced far apart). Untreated, newly diagnosed non-small cell lung cancer patients underwent curative surgery. Overall study results and limits: Individual patients' high-frequency T-cell receptor beta clonotypes were largely distinct from one another. Local tumor mutational burden, with an R of roughly 0.3, correlated moderately but significantly with local T-cell clonality.

Multiplex PCR amplified the TCR beta CDR3 region. Its first round ran for roughly 9 cycles with 32 V and 13 J primers. TCRdb redid the calling of the multiplex PCR reads with MiXCR, one entry per CDR3 protein. Counted here are 4,000 to 5,000 distinct CDR3 sequences, roughly a third occurring once; the ten biggest clones make up roughly 19%. Trimming took off 0 bases at V and 0 bases at J, with 18 bases between the two ends. This CDR3 region has 18 residues. The germline V gene encodes CDR1 DFQATT and CDR2 SNEGSKA (reference sequence). The genes are TRBV20-1 and TRBJ2-1, with no clear D. The clonotype comes from a woman in her fifties or sixties with non-small cell lung cancer. The sample was lung tumor tissue. CDR3 in amino acids: CSARDEGGRGGSYNEQFF. Written as DNA, the CDR3 is TGCAGTGCTAGAGATGAAGGCGGCCGAGGCGGCTCCTACAATGAGCAGTTCTTC.